This T cell receptor (beta chain) is from a study of blood T cell repertoires in COVID-19. The overall study: PBMCs, B-cell-depleted T cells, or T cells provided the cDNA or gDNA that made up the material.

Looked up from germline, CDR1 is MDHEN and CDR2 is SYDVKM. CDR3 length equals 12 residues. Germline trimming cut 10 bases from V and 5 bases from J; bases unmatched to any gene: 5. Sequencing was performed with immunoSEQ multiplex PCR; in TCRdb, only in-frame clones are kept and a portion is missing. The table has tens of thousands of clones, around 83% seen once. This chain links TRBV28 with TRBJ2-1; 7 nucleotides line up with TRBD2. This receptor was taken from a human donor in a cohort sampled during active COVID-19. The sample comprised peripheral blood. CDR3 residues: CATAGVNNEQFF. In nucleotides, the CDR3 is TGTGCCACGGCGGGAGTGAACAATGAGCAGTTCTTC.